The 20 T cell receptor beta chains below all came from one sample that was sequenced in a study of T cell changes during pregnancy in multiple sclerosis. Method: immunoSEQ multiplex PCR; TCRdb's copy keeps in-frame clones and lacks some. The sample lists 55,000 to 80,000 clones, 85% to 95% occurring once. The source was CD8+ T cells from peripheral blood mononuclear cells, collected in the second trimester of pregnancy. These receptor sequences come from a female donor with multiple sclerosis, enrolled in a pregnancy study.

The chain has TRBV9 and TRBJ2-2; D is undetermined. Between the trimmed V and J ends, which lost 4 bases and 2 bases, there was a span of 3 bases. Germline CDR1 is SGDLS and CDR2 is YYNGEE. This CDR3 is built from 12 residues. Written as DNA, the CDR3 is TGTGCCAGCAGCCCAAACACCGGGGAGCTGTTTTTT. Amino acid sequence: CASSPNTGELFF.

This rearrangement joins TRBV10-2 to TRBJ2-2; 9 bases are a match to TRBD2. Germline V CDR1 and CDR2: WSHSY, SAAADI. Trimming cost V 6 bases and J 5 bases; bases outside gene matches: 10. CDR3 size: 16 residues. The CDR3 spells CASRDGAGGGTGELFF. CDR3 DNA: TGCGCCAGCAGAGACGGGGCGGGAGGGGGAACCGGGGAGCTGTTTTTT.

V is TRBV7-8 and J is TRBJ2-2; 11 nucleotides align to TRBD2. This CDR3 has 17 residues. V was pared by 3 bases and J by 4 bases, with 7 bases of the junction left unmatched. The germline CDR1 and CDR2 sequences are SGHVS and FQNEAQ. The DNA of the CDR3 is TGTGCCAGCAGCTTCCCCCTAGCGGGAGGTAGCACCGGGGAGCTGTTTTTT. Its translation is CASSFPLAGGSTGELFF.

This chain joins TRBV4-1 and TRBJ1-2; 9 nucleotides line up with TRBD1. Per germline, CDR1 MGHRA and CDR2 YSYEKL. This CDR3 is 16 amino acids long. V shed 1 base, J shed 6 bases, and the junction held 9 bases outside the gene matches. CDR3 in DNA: TGCGCCAGCAGCCAAGTAACGGGACAGGGAGTAGATGGCTACACCTTC. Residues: CASSQVTGQGVDGYTF.

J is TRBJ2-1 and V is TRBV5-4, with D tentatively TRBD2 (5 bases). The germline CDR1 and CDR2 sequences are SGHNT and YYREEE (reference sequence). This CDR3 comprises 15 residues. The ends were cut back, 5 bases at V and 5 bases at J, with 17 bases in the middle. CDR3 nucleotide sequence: TGTGCCAGCAGGTTGACGAGGGAGAGGGACAATGAGCAGTTCTTC. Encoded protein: CASRLTRERDNEQFF.

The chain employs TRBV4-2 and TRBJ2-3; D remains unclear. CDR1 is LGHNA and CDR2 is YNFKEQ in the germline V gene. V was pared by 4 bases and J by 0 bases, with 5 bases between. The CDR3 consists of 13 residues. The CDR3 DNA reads TGTGCCAGCAGCCCTCCTAGCACAGATACGCAGTATTTT. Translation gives CASSPPSTDTQYF.

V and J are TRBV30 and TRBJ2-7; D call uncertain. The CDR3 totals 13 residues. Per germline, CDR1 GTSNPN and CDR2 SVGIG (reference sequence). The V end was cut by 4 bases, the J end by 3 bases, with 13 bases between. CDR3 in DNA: TGTGCCTGGACCCTACCCCCCCACTACGAGCAGTACTTC. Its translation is CAWTLPPHYEQYF.

Written as DNA, the CDR3 is TGTGCCAGCAGCCGACAGGGTAGGACTGAAGCTTTCTTT. Residues: CASSRQGRTEAFF. This chain connects TRBV13 to TRBJ1-1; TRBD1 aligns across 7 bases. The trim removed 5 bases at V and 5 bases at J, leaving 5 bases unmatched. The V gene's germline CDR1 is PRHDT and CDR2 FYEKMQ (reference sequence). There are 13 residues in the CDR3.

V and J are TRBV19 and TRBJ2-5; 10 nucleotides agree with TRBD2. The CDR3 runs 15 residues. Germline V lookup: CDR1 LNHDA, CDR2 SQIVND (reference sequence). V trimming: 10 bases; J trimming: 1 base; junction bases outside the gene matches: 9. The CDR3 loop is CATRQREGLQETQYF. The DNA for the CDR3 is TGTGCCACTAGGCAGCGGGAGGGCCTCCAAGAGACCCAGTACTTC.

The CDR3 here is CASTKRTGMNTEAFF. Here the CDR3 DNA reads TGTGCCAGCACCAAACGGACGGGAATGAACACTGAAGCTTTCTTT. The genes are TRBV27 and TRBJ1-1; D is unclear. Germline-derived CDR1 and CDR2 are MNHEY and SMNVEV (reference sequence). The V end lost 7 bases, the J end lost 0 bases, and 15 bases lay between the germline ends. The CDR3 has 15 residues.

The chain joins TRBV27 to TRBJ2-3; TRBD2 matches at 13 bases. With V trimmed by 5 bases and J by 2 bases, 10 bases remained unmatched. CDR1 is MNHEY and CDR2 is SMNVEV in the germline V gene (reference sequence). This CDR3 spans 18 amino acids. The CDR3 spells CASSLRTSGRSNTDTQYF. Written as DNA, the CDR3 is TGTGCCAGCAGTCTCCGGACTAGCGGGAGATCCAACACAGATACGCAGTATTTT.

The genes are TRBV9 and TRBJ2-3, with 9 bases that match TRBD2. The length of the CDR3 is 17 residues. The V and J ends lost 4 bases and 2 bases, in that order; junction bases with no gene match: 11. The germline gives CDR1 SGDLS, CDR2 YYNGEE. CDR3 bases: TGTGCCAGCAGCTACACCGGCGGGGGGGGGTTCACAGATACGCAGTATTTT. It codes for CASSYTGGGGFTDTQYF.

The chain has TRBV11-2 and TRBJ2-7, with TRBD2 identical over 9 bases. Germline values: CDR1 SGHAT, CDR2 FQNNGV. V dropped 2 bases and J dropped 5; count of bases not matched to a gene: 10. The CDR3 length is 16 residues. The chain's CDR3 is CASSLRAGGPLHEQYF. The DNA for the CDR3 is TGTGCCAGCAGCTTACGGGCGGGAGGGCCCTTACACGAGCAGTACTTC.

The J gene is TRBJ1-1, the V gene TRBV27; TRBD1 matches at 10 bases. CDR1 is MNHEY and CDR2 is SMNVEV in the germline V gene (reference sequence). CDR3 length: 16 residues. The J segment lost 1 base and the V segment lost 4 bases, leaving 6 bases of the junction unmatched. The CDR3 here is CASSSWDRGPNTEAFF. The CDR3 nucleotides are TGTGCCAGCAGTTCCTGGGACAGGGGACCGAACACTGAAGCTTTCTTT.

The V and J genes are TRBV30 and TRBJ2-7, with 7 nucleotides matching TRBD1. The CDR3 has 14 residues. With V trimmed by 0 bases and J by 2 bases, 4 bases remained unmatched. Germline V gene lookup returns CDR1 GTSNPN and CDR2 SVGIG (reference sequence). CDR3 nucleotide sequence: TGTGCCTGGAGTGTTGGGCAGGGGGCCTACGAGCAGTACTTC. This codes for CAWSVGQGAYEQYF. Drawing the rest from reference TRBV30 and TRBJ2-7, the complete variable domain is SQTIHQWPATLVQPVGSPLSLECTVEGTSNPNLYWYRQAAGRGLQLLFYSVGIGQISSEVPQNLSASRPQDRQFILSSKKLLLSDSGFYLCAWSVGQGAYEQYFGPGTRLTVT.

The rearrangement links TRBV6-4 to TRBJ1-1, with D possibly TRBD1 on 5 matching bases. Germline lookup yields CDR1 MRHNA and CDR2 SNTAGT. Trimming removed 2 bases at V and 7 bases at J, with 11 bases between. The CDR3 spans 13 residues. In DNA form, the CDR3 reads TGTGCCAGCAGTGACCCTGACAGCTATGAAGCTTTCTTT. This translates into CASSDPDSYEAFF.

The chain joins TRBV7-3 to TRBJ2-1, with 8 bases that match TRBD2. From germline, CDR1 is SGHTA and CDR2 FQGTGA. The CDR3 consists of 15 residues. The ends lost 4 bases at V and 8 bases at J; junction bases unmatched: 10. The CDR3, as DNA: TGTGCCAGCAGCTCCGGCGGGAGGTCAGGCGATGAGCAGTTCTTC. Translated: CASSSGGRSGDEQFF.

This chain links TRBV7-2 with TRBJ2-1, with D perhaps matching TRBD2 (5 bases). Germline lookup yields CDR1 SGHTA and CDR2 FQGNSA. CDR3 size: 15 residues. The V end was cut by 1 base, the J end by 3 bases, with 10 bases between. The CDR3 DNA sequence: TGTGCCAGCAGCTTAGTCCCGGACTTCTACAATGAGCAGTTCTTC. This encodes CASSLVPDFYNEQFF.

The CDR3 is CASSLPGEGEQYF. DNA for the CDR3: TGTGCCAGCAGCTTGCCGGGGGAGGGCGAGCAGTACTTC. This chain joins TRBV5-5 and TRBJ2-7, with TRBD2 identical over 7 bases. V gave up 1 base and J gave up 6 bases; unmatched junction bases: 4. CDR3 length: 13 residues. Per germline, CDR1 SGHKS and CDR2 YYEKEE (reference sequence).

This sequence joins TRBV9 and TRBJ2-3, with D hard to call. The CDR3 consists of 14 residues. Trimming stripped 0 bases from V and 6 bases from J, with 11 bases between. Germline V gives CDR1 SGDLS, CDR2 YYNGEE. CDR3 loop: CASSVVGAPDTQYF. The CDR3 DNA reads TGTGCCAGCAGCGTAGTAGGAGCCCCGGATACGCAGTATTTT.